This T cell receptor beta chain comes out of a study of blood T cell repertoires in COVID-19 (dated by TCRdb to 2018 to 2020). For the study in its entirety: Samples covering the acute and convalescent phases of COVID-19 were provided by collaborators in the United States, Italy and Spain. Subjects who had been exposed to COVID-19, were actively infected with it, or had recovered from it provided the deeply sampled blood TCRbeta repertoires that made up the dataset. Nearly every sample came with metadata listing a de-identified subject ID, COVID-19 status, age in years and sex. Samples came from the ongoing ImmuneRACE study (first 160 participants) plus 1,254 subjects from 6 global collaborators. HLA class I and class II types, where available, came from metadata supplied by the sample provider rather than from assay-based typing. The prospective study material was composed of cDNA or gDNA derived from T cells, B-cell-depleted T cells, or PBMCs. The repertoires were released in a freely available public database intended as a resource for research on the immune response to SARS-CoV-2.

One collaborating source in Seattle enrolled patients while the patients were actively infected and followed the patients over time throughout the course of disease. Each collaborating institution followed its own protocols to collect whole blood in K2EDTA tubes. For TCRbeta analysis, collaborator samples were shipped as frozen whole blood, as isolated PBMCs, or as DNA extracted from either sample type. The immunoSEQ Assay, a bias-controlled multiplex PCR, was used to amplify TCRbeta CDR3 regions from genomic DNA. As for the authors' bioinformatics: The number of nucleated cells in each sample was estimated from the amplification of reference gene primers within the assay. To quantify the absolute abundance of each unique TCRbeta CDR3 rearrangement, sequence reads were collapsed and filtered. For each sample, productive Simpson clonality was calculated as the square root of Simpson's diversity index across productive rearrangements. In TCRdb, the immuneACCESS table is reduced to in-frame sequences with V and J assigned. These tables do not hold every clone; where another copy was compared, an unresolved V gene accounts for under half, and the others remain unexplained. V, J and clone size were drawn from that table, and D and trimming were deduced from the DNA. The sample records hundreds of thousands of clones, approximately 91% of which are singletons. Clones ranked in the top ten supply 5.5% to 7.5% of the sample.

Note on this clone: This receptor's antigen is unknown. There are no base qualities to consult, and no much larger clone falls within one base.

A distance of 19 bases separates the germline ends of V and J, which lose 6 bases and 2 bases respectively. From a lookup of the germline V gene (reference sequence), CDR1 and CDR2 are MNHEY and SMNVEV. From its cysteine to its phenylalanine, the CDR3 spans 16 amino acids. This entry keeps only the CDR3 DNA: 48 bases, framed from base 1. What the study reported, not specific to this receptor: How much clinical and demographic metadata was included differed by source and by participant, and the metadata was provided uncurated.

This TCR came from a woman in her 70s with COVID-19, enrolled during active disease. The chain couples TRBV27 to TRBJ1-1, with the D gene uncertain. The sample was peripheral blood. The CDR3 here reads CASRTSSTAPNTEAFF. The sequence in DNA is TGTGCCAGCAGGACTTCTTCGACTGCGCCTAACACTGAAGCTTTCTTT.